This entry features one TCR beta chain sequence. This specimen belongs to a study of beta chain features in type 1 diabetes. Study-wide context: Age, gender and cell yields were alike across patients and healthy donors.

With 6 bases clipped from V and 10 bases from J, the junction kept 5 bases outside the gene matches. Germline V CDR1 and CDR2: SGHVS, FQNEAQ. The CDR3 totals 14 residues. The authors reverse transcribed all of the isolated RNA, so sequencing captured expressed TCRB transcripts. Clones were read by immunoSEQ multiplex PCR, and TCRdb kept only the in-frame ones, dropping some. There are 150,000 to 160,000 clones in the sample; roughly 11% occur only once, and under 2.5% lies in the top ten. Sequencing was done on a sample of central memory CD4+ T cells from blood. This chain connects TRBV7-8 to TRBJ1-6; 11 bases agree with TRBD1. The source of this sequence is a man between 18 and 29 years old in good health. CDR3 bases: TGTGCCAGCAGATCCGGGACAGGGGGATCACCCCTCCACTTT. It yields the protein CASRSGTGGSPLHF.